This T cell receptor (beta chain) was identified during a study of memory CD4+ T cells and cytomegalovirus serostatus. A few counts support this clone. The sort gate was single viable CD3+CD4+CD8-CD45RO+ cells for memory CD4+ T cells. Total CD4+ T cells were enriched by CD4 positive selection. TCRdb keeps only in-frame clones here, not all; method: immunoSEQ multiplex PCR. The sample records 50,000 or so clones, over 75% being singletons. The source material was memory CD4+ T cells from blood. The TCR sequence derives from an adult in good health and CMV-seronegative.

The CDR3 DNA reads as TGTGCCAGCAGTGACGGGTATCAGCCCCAGCATTTT. Translation gives CASSDGYQPQHF. The chain combines TRBV2 with TRBJ1-5, with unresolved D. Trimming stripped 3 bases from V and 5 bases from J, with 5 bases between. This CDR3 has 12 amino acids. Germline assignment: CDR1 SNHLY and CDR2 FYNNEI.